This T cell receptor (beta chain) was found in a study of T cell responses to AZD1222 COVID-19 vaccine. General study points: The donors showed a predominance of white British ancestry and of females, with possible underestimation of clonal diversity.

Between the trimmed V and J ends, which lost 6 bases and 4 bases, there was a span of 19 bases. Per the germline V gene, CDR1 is MDHEN and CDR2 is SYDVKM. The CDR3 extends over 15 amino acids. TCRdb's copy holds only in-frame clones and misses some; the assay was immunoSEQ multiplex PCR. The sample consists of 95,000 to 100,000 clones, about 90% of them appearing once. As for this clone: Antigen specificity is unknown.

J is TRBJ2-7 and V is TRBV28; D is unresolved. The specimen comprised peripheral blood, sampled 28 days after the second AZD1222 dose. The TCR comes from an adult who received the AZD1222 COVID-19 vaccine. CDR3 loop: CASSSFSDRWYEQYF. In nucleotides, the CDR3 is TGTGCCAGCAGCTCTTTTTCTGATCGGTGGTACGAGCAGTACTTC.